A selection of T cell receptor beta chains follows, all from one sample in a study of T cell responses to AZD1222 COVID-19 vaccine. The assay was immunoSEQ multiplex PCR, and TCRdb's table has in-frame clones only and misses some. In the table there are approximately 96,000 clones, around 84% of which are singletons. Sequencing used peripheral blood, obtained 28 days after the second AZD1222 dose. The origin of the receptors is an adult who received the AZD1222 COVID-19 vaccine. Both conserved end residues are part of each CDR3. Fields, in order: J gene, V gene, CDR3 protein.

J gene: TRBJ1-1
V gene: TRBV30
CDR3 protein: CAWRTGGDTEAFF

J gene: TRBJ2-6
V gene: TRBV19
CDR3 protein: CASQTSGRASGANVLTF

J gene: TRBJ2-2
V gene: TRBV5-4
CDR3 protein: CASSSGLAVQNTGELFF

J gene: TRBJ1-3
V gene: TRBV28
CDR3 protein: CASSRGARNTIYF

J gene: TRBJ1-6
V gene: TRBV5-4
CDR3 protein: CASSPRGDSYSPLHF

J gene: TRBJ2-3
V gene: TRBV6-6
CDR3 protein: CASKGWRAPHTDTQYF

J gene: TRBJ2-3
V gene: TRBV6-1
CDR3 protein: CASSEGQGISTDTQYF

J gene: TRBJ2-7
V gene: TRBV3-1/TRBV3-2
CDR3 protein: CASSQEVALYEQYF

J gene: TRBJ2-7
V gene: TRBV12-2
CDR3 protein: CASRLGNQTRDDGWGEQYF

J gene: TRBJ2-4
V gene: TRBV30
CDR3 protein: CAWSVRQVRKNIQYF

J gene: TRBJ1-4
V gene: TRBV5-6
CDR3 protein: CASSSTLNEKLFF

J gene: TRBJ1-2
V gene: TRBV4-1
CDR3 protein: CASSQSFVRGASGYTF

J gene: TRBJ1-2
V gene: TRBV6-5
CDR3 protein: CASRDDHYGYTF

J gene: TRBJ2-3
V gene: TRBV10-2
CDR3 protein: CASAIGQGQGDTQYF

J gene: TRBJ2-2
V gene: TRBV12-2
CDR3 protein: CASRLDGQGGTGELFF